Shown below are 22 T cell receptor beta chains from a single sample sequenced in a study of T cell repertoires in cytomegalovirus infection (dated by TCRdb to about 2019). Sequencing relied on an Illumina HiSeq 1500. TCRdb reprocessing: public reads trimmed at Q25 with fastp, clones called with MiXCR, in-frame beta chains kept. Every CDR3 protein is listed once, alongside the most common genes and DNA of its rows. The sample yields some 230,000 distinct CDR3 sequences; approximately 22% were counted once. The top ten hold around a sixth of the sample. The sequenced sample consisted of CD8+ T cells from PBMCs. These receptors were taken from a human donor in good health (CMV status not recorded). Some clones in this sample may be carry-over from other donors' samples.

The rearrangement links TRBV19 to TRBJ2-7; D might be TRBD1 (6 bases). The V end lost 4 bases, the J end lost 2 bases, and 9 bases lay between the germline ends. The CDR3 has 13 residues. Germline CDR1 LNHDA, CDR2 SQIVND (reference sequence). The CDR3 nucleotides read TGTGCCAGTAGTACAGGGGACACCTACGAGCAGTACTTC. Its protein is CASSTGDTYEQYF.

Details on this clonotype: Mismatch with germline at one junction end may stem from a read error. This chain joins TRBV28 and TRBJ1-1; no clear D. The CDR3 is made up of 13 amino acids. Germline lookup yields CDR1 MDHEN and CDR2 SYDVKM. CDR3 protein: CASRLSVDTEAFF. CDR3 DNA sequence: TGTGCCAGCAGATTATCGGTAGACACTGAAGCTTTCTTT.

The chain's CDR3 is CASTETGANYGYTF. CDR3 bases: TGTGCCAGCACCGAGACAGGAGCCAACTATGGCTACACCTTC. The chain has TRBV6-5 and TRBJ1-2; tentative D call: TRBD1 (6 bases). V lost 7 bases and J 2 bases, leaving 14 bases between the germline ends. Germline V lookup: CDR1 MNHEY, CDR2 SVGAGI. This CDR3 comprises 14 residues.

CDR3 residues: CASSPLTRDDGETQYF. CDR3 in DNA: TGTGCCAGCAGTCCTCTGACCCGGGACGACGGAGAGACCCAGTACTTC. J is TRBJ2-5 and V is TRBV28; D may match TRBD1 or TRBD2 (5 bases each). This CDR3 is built from 16 residues. Trimming removed 5 bases at V and 4 bases at J, with 20 bases between. Germline V lookup: CDR1 MDHEN, CDR2 SYDVKM. The whole variable domain, remainder taken from reference TRBV28 and TRBJ2-5, is DVKVTQSSRYLVKRTGEKVFLECVQDMDHENMFWYRQDPGLGLRLIYFSYDVKMKEKGDIPEGYSVSREKKERFSLILESASTNQTSMYLCASSPLTRDDGETQYFGPGTRLLVL.

This clonotype was detected many times. This rearrangement joins TRBV28 to TRBJ2-7; tentative D call: TRBD2 (5 bases). The V end was cut by 5 bases, the J end by 3 bases, with 17 bases between. There are 15 residues in the CDR3. Germline V gene sequence: CDR1 MDHEN, CDR2 SYDVKM. The CDR3, as DNA: TGTGCCAGCAGTCCACTGAGTATCGGGGTCTACGAGCAGTACTTC. This translates into CASSPLSIGVYEQYF.

Many counts were recorded for this clonotype. The chain recombines TRBV14 with TRBJ2-1, with D hard to call. V was shortened by 0 bases and J by 7 bases, with 7 bases between the two germline ends. Germline CDR1 SGHDN, CDR2 FVKESK. This CDR3 has 13 residues. The CDR3 sequence: CASSQDNTNEQFF. The DNA for the CDR3 is TGTGCCAGCAGCCAAGACAACACAAATGAGCAGTTCTTC.

V usage is TRBV19 and J usage is TRBJ2-1; TRBD1 aligns across 10 bases. Germline values: CDR1 LNHDA, CDR2 SQIVND (reference sequence). The V gene end was trimmed by 3 bases and the J gene end by 7 bases; junction bases not matched to a gene: 6. The CDR3 loop spans 15 amino acids. This CDR3 is CASSMPRTGGNEQFF. The CDR3 DNA is TGTGCCAGTAGTATGCCTCGGACAGGGGGGAATGAGCAGTTCTTC.

The chain combines TRBV11-2 with TRBJ2-3; tentatively, D is TRBD2 (5 bases). The germline CDR1 and CDR2 sequences are SGHAT and FQNNGV. The CDR3 is 19 residues long. Trimming shortened V by 1 base and J by 4 bases, and 24 bases separated the two germline ends. CDR3 amino acids: CASSLGRLLESSRADTQYF. In DNA form, the CDR3 reads TGTGCCAGCAGCTTAGGCCGCCTACTAGAGAGTTCACGGGCAGATACGCAGTATTTT.

This clonotype came up many times. The rearrangement joins TRBV7-8 to TRBJ2-7; D possibly matches TRBD1 or TRBD2 (6 bases each). Germline V gives CDR1 SGHVS, CDR2 FQNEAQ. Trimming pared 2 bases from V and 2 bases from J, leaving 16 bases between. This CDR3 has 16 residues. The CDR3 region has the DNA TGTGCCAGCAGCTTACCGGGCGGGACAACGACCTACGAGCAGTACTTC. It yields the protein CASSLPGGTTTYEQYF.

The rearrangement uses TRBV28 and TRBJ1-2; D is unclear. V dropped 4 bases and J dropped 7 bases, with 16 bases sitting between them. The CDR3 totals 14 residues. The germline V gene has CDR1 MDHEN and CDR2 SYDVKM. CDR3 DNA: TGTGCCAGCAGTTCCCAGAGGGCAGTTCTTGGCTACACCTTC. The encoded protein is CASSSQRAVLGYTF.

The chain couples TRBV5-6 to TRBJ2-1, with D unclear. Germline V gives CDR1 SGHDT, CDR2 YYEEEE. The V end was cut by 0 bases, the J end by 0 bases, with 10 bases between. This CDR3 is 16 amino acids long. CDR3 sequence reads: CASSLAVWGSYNEQFF. In DNA, the CDR3 is TGTGCCAGCAGCTTGGCGGTCTGGGGCTCCTACAATGAGCAGTTCTTC. Drawing the rest from reference TRBV5-6 and TRBJ2-1, the complete variable domain is DAGVTQSPTHLIKTRGQQVTLRCSPKSGHDTVSWYQQALGQGPQFIFQYYEEEERQRGNFPDRFSGHQFPNYSSELNVNALLLGDSALYLCASSLAVWGSYNEQFFGPGTRLTVL.

This clonotype was seen repeatedly, ten times or more. The genes are TRBV11-3 and TRBJ2-7; no clear D. The CDR3 covers 15 residues. Germline CDR1 reads SGHNT; CDR2 reads YENEEA. Between the trimmed V and J ends, which lost 5 bases and 1 base, there was a span of 15 bases. The CDR3 sequence: CASSPGEGRSYEQYF. The CDR3 bases are TGTGCCAGCAGCCCCGGAGAAGGGCGATCCTACGAGCAGTACTTC.

This clonotype was observed many times. J is TRBJ1-6 and V is TRBV6-1, with TRBD1 as a possible D gene (5 bases). The germline V gene encodes CDR1 MNHNS and CDR2 SASEGT. V was clipped by 6 bases and J by 4 bases, with 16 bases between them. The CDR3 totals 16 residues. CDR3: CASSTSPGPYNSPLHF. CDR3 DNA: TGTGCCAGCAGCACGAGCCCGGGGCCTTATAATTCACCCCTCCACTTT.

This clonotype was observed a single time. The chain recombines TRBV19 with TRBJ1-1; D call uncertain. Per germline, CDR1 LNHDA and CDR2 SQIVND (reference sequence). The CDR3 runs 12 residues. Between the trimmed V and J ends, which lost 6 bases and 8 bases, there was a span of 13 bases. CDR3 nucleotides: TGTGCCAGTAGCCCAGGACTCCTCGAAGCTTTCTTT. Protein product: CASSPGLLEAFF.

The sample holds a few counts of this clonotype. V gene TRBV2 combines with J gene TRBJ1-3; tentatively, D is TRBD1 (5 bases). The CDR3 contains 13 residues. CDR1 is SNHLY and CDR2 is FYNNEI in the germline V gene. Trimming took off 1 base at V and 9 bases at J, with 10 bases between the two ends. The CDR3 sequence is CASSEGRGITIYF. The CDR3 region has the DNA TGTGCCAGCAGTGAAGGACGGGGGATCACCATATATTTT.

The chain carries TRBV2 and TRBJ2-1; D unclear. CDR3 length: 17 amino acids. The germline V gene encodes CDR1 SNHLY and CDR2 FYNNEI. Trimming cost V 0 bases and J 0 bases, with 12 bases left between them. CDR3 sequence reads: CASSEALSRSSYNEQFF. The CDR3 DNA is TGTGCCAGCAGTGAAGCACTTTCTAGGAGCTCCTACAATGAGCAGTTCTTC.

In its sample, this clonotype was seen many times. This chain links TRBV12-3 or TRBV12-4 with TRBJ2-1; D assignment may be TRBD1 or TRBD2 (5 bases each). V gave up 6 bases and J gave up 6 bases, with 12 bases separating them. The CDR3 loop spans 13 amino acids. The CDR3 DNA reads TGTGCCAGCAGCGAGGGGCTGGGCAATGAGCAGTTCTTC. Translated: CASSEGLGNEQFF.

This clonotype showed up just a few times. The rearrangement uses TRBV25-1 and TRBJ2-2; a possible D gene is TRBD1 (5 bases). V gave up 1 base and J gave up 4 bases, with 13 bases separating them. CDR1 and CDR2 from the germline V gene are MGHDK and SYGVNS. This CDR3 contains 16 residues. The CDR3 DNA follows: TGTGCCAGCAGTGAATGGGCAGGGCCGGCCACCGGGGAGCTGTTTTTT. Protein product: CASSEWAGPATGELFF.

This clonotype came up many times. The chain is built from TRBV7-9 and TRBJ1-5; no definite D call. The CDR3 has 13 residues. Germline values: CDR1 SEHNR, CDR2 FQNEAQ (reference sequence). The ends were cut back, 5 bases at V and 6 bases at J, with 11 bases in the middle. CDR3 sequence reads: CASSRAAGQPQHF. DNA for the CDR3: TGTGCCAGCAGCCGCGCTGCGGGTCAGCCCCAGCATTTT. The complete variable domain, with remaining parts taken from reference TRBV7-9 and TRBJ1-5, reads DTGVSQNPRHKITKRGQNVTFRCDPISEHNRLYWYRQTLGQGPEFLTYFQNEAQLEKSRLLSDRFSAERPKGSFSTLEIQRTEQGDSAMYLCASSRAAGQPQHFGDGTRLSIL.

The chain combines TRBV7-9 with TRBJ1-1, with a tentative D call TRBD1 (5 bases). Germline V gene lookup returns CDR1 SEHNR and CDR2 FQNEAQ (reference sequence). The CDR3 runs 14 residues. V was cut by 5 bases and J by 3 bases, with 13 bases left in between. DNA of the CDR3: TGTGCCAGCAGCATTCGACAGAGTGACACTGAAGCTTTCTTT. It is translated as CASSIRQSDTEAFF.

This clonotype was counted only a few times. The J gene is TRBJ2-7, the V gene TRBV12-3 or TRBV12-4, with 9 positions matching TRBD1. J lost 3 bases, V lost 6 bases, and 9 bases had no gene match. The CDR3 runs to 15 residues. The CDR3 region is CASSVGQGRFYEQYF. The CDR3 nucleotides read TGTGCCAGCAGCGTGGGACAGGGACGCTTCTACGAGCAGTACTTC.

This clonotype was counted a few times. The rearrangement uses TRBV30 and TRBJ2-7, with a weak D call TRBD1 (6 bases). The V and J ends lost 3 bases and 6 bases respectively, with 18 bases between them. The CDR3 runs to 14 residues. The germline CDR1 and CDR2 sequences are GTSNPN and SVGIG (reference sequence). CDR3 sequence reads: CAWSWDTRSPEQYF. Written as DNA, the CDR3 is TGTGCCTGGAGCTGGGACACCCGATCACCCGAGCAGTACTTC.